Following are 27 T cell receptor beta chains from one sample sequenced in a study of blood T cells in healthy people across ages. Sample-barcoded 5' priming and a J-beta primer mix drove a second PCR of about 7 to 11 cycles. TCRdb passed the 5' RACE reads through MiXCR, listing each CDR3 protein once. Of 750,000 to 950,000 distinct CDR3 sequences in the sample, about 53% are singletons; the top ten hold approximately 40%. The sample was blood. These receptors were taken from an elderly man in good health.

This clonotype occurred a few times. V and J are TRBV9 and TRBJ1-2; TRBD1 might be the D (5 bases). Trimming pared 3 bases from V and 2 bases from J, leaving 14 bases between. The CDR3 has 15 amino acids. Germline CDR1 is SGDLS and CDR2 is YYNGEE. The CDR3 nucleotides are TGTGCCAGCAGCGCCCAGGGTCGAGGGAACTATGGCTACACCTTC. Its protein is CASSAQGRGNYGYTF.

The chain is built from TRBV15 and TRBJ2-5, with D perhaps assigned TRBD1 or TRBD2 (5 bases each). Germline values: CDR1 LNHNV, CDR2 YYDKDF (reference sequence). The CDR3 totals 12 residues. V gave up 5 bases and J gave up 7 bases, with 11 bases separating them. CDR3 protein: CATSGTLGTQYF. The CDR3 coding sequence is TGTGCCACCAGCGGGACCTTGGGGACCCAGTACTTC.

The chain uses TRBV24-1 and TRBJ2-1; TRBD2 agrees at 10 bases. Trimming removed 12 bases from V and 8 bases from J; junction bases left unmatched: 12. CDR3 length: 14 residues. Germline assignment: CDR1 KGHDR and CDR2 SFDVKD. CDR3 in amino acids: CAAQAAGGPYEQFF. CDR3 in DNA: TGTGCCGCCCAGGCAGCGGGAGGGCCCTATGAGCAGTTCTTC.

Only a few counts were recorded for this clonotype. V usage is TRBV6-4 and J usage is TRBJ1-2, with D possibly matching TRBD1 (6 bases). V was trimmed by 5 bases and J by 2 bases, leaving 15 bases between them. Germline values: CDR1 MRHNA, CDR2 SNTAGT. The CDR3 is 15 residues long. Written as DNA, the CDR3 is TGTGCCAGCAGTTCAGGGGAGGTCATCAACTATGGCTACACCTTC. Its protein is CASSSGEVINYGYTF.

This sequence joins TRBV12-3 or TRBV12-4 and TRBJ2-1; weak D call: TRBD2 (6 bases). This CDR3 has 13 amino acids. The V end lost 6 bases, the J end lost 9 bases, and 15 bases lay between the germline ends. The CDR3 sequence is CASSILGAGEQFF. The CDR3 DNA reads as TGTGCCAGCAGCATATTGGGAGCGGGTGAGCAGTTCTTC.

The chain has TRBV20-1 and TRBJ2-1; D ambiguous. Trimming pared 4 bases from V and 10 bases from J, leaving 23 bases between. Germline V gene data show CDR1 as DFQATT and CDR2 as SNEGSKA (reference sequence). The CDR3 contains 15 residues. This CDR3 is CSATLLATGLKEQFF. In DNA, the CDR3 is TGCAGTGCTACCCTGTTGGCGACGGGTCTAAAAGAGCAGTTCTTC.

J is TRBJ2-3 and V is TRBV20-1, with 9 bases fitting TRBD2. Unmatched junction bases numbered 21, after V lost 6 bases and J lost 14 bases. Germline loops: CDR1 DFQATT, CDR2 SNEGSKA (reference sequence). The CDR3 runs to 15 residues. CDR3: CSARRASGKGSGAYF. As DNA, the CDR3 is TGCAGTGCGAGGAGGGCTAGCGGGAAGGGTTCAGGCGCGTATTTT.

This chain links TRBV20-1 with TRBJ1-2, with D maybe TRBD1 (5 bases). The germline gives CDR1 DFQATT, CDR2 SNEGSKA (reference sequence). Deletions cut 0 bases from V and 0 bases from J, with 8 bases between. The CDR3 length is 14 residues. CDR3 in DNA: TGCAGTGCTAGAGAAACAGGAACTAACTATGGCTACACCTTC. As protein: CSARETGTNYGYTF.

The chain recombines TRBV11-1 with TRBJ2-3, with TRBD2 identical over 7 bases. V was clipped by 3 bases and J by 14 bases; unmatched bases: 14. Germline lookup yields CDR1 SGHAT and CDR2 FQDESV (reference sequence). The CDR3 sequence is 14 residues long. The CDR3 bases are TGTGCCAGCAGCTTGACGCGGGAGTGCGGATACGCGTATTTT. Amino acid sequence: CASSLTRECGYAYF.

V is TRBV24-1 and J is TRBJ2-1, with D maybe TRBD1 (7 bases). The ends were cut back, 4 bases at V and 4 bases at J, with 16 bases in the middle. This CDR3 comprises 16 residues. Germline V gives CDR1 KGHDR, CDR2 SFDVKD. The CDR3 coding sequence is TGTGCCACCAGTGACGGGAGACAGGGAGCTTACAATGAGCAGTTCTTC. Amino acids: CATSDGRQGAYNEQFF.

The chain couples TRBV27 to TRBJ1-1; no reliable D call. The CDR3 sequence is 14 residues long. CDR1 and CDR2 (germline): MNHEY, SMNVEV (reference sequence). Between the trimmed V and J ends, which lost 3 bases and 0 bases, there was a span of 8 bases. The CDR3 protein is CASSFRNLNTEAFF. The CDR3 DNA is TGTGCCAGCAGTTTCCGAAACCTGAACACTGAAGCTTTCTTT.

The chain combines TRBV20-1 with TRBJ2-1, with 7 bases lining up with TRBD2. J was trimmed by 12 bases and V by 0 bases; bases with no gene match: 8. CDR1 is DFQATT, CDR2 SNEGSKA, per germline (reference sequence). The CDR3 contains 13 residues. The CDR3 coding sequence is TGCAGTGCTAGAGATCCGCCACAGCGGGGGCAGTTCTTC. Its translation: CSARDPPQRGQFF.

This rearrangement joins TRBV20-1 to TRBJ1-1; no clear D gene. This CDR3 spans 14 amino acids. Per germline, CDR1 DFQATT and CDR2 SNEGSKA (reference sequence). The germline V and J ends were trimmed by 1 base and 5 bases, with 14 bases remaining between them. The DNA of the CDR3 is TGCAGTGCTAGAGCGGCCGGAGTCTGGACTGAAGCTTTCTTT. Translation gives CSARAAGVWTEAFF.

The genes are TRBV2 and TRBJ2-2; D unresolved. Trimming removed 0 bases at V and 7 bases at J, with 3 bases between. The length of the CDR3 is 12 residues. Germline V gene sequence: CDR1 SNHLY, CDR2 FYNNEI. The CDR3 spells CASSEARGELFF. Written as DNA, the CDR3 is TGTGCCAGCAGTGAAGCCCGCGGGGAGCTGTTTTTT.

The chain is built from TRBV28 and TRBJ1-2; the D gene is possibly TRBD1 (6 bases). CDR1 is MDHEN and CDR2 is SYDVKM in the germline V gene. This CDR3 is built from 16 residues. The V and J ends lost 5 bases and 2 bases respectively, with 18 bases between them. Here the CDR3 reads CASSPGGGGPNYGYTF. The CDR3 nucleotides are TGTGCCAGCAGTCCTGGGGGCGGAGGGCCGAACTATGGCTACACCTTC.

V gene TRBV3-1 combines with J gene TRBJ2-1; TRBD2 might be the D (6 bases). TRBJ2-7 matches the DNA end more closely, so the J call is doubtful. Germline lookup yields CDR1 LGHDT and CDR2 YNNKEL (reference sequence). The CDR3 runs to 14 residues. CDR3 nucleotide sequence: TGTGCCAGCAGCGTAACGGGAGAGCTCAATGAGCAGTACTTC. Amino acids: CASSVTGELNEQYF.

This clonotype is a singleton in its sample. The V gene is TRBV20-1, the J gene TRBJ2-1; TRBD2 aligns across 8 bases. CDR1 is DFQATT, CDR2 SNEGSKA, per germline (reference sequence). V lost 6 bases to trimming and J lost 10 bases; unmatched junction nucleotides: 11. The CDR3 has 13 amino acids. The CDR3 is CSAETSAPLEQFF. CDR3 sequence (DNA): TGCAGTGCCGAGACTAGCGCCCCTTTGGAGCAGTTCTTC.

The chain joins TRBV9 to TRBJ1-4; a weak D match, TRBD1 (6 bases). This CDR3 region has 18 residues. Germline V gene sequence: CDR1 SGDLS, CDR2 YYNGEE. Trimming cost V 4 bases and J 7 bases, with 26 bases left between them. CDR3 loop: CASSLGQFSQLMSEKLFF. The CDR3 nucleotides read TGTGCCAGCAGCCTCGGACAGTTTTCTCAACTAATGAGTGAAAAACTGTTTTTT.

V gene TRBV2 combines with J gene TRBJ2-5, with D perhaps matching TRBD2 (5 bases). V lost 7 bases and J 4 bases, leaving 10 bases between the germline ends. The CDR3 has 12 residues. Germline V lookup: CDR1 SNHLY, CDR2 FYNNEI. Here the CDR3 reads CASKAESETQYF. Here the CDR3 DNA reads TGTGCCAGCAAAGCGGAGTCAGAGACCCAGTACTTC.

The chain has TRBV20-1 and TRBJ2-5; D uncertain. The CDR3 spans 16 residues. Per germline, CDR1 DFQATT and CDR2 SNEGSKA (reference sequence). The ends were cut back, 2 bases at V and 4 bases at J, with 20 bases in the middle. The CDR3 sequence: CSARSAGASVGETQYF. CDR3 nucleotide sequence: TGCAGTGCTAGATCCGCCGGAGCGTCGGTCGGAGAGACCCAGTACTTC.

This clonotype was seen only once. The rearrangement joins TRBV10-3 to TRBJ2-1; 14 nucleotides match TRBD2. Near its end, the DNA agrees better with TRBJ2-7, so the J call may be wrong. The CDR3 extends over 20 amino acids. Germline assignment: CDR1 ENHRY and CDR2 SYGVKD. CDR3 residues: CAISRNPSGTSGSSYNEQYF. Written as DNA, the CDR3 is TGTGCCATCAGCCGAAACCCTTCCGGGACTAGCGGGAGCTCCTACAATGAGCAGTACTTC.

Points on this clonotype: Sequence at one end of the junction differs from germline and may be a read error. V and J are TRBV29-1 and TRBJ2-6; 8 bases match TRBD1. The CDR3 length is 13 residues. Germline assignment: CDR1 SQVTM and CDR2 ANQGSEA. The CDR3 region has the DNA TGCAGCGTTGACGCGCAGGGGGCCAGCGTCCTGACTTTC. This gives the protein CSVDAQGASVLTF.

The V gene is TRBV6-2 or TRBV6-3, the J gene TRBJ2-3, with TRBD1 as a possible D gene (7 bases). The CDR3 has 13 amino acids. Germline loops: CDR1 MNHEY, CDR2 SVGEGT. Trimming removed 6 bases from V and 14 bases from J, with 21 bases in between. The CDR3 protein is CASRRPGDRYAYF. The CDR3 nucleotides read TGTGCCAGCAGGCGGCCGGGGGACAGATACGCGTATTTT.

CDR3 loop: CSVGGLAGENIQYF. As DNA, the CDR3 is TGCAGCGTTGGGGGACTAGCGGGAGAAAACATTCAGTACTTC. The V call is TRBV29-1, the J call TRBJ2-4; 14 positions agree with TRBD2. The CDR3 is 14 residues long. The germline gives CDR1 SQVTM, CDR2 ANQGSEA. Trimming cost V 4 bases and J 5 bases; bases outside gene matches: 1.

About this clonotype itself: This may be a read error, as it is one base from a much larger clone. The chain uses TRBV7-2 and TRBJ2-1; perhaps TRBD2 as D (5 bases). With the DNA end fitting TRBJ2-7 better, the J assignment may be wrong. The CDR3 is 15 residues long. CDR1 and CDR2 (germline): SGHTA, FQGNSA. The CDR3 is CASTRAASSYNEQYF. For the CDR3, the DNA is TGTGCCAGCACCCGAGCGGCAAGCTCCTACAATGAGCAGTACTTC.

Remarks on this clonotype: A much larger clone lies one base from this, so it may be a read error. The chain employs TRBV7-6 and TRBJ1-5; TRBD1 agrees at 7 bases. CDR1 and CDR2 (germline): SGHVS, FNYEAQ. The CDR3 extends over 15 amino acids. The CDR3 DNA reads TGTGCCAGCAGCTTAGGGGGAGGGGGCGGACAGCTCCAGCATTTT. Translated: CASSLGGGGGQLQHF.

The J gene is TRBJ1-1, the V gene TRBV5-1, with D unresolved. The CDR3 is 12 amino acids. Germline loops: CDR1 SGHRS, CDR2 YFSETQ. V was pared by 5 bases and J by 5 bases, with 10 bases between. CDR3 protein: CASSPPSTEAFF. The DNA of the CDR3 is TGCGCCAGCAGTCCGCCGTCGACTGAAGCTTTCTTT.